The clone carrying this T cell receptor (beta chain) was seen repeatedly, ten times or more. Trimming removed 6 bases from V and 6 bases from J, with 14 bases in between. This CDR3 has 13 residues. Germline V gene data show CDR1 as DFQATT and CDR2 as SNEGSKA (reference sequence). This entry is derived from a study of T cells in Graves' hyperthyroidism and ophthalmopathy. Amplification yielded TCR beta CDR3 regions, with RNA transcripts as the source. First-round RT-PCR with HTBI primers amplified the TCR CDR3 region. From the multiplex PCR reads, TCRdb called clonotypes with MiXCR, one entry per CDR3 protein. The sample has 700,000 or so distinct CDR3 sequences, about a sixth seen once.

Sequenced material: blood. The sequence derives from a man aged 18 to 29 with Graves' hyperthyroidism. The rearrangement joins TRBV20-1 to TRBJ2-2, with a tentative D call TRBD2 (6 bases). CDR3 residues: CSAGSWRAGELFF. The CDR3, as DNA: TGCAGTGCCGGGAGTTGGAGGGCCGGGGAGCTGTTTTTT.